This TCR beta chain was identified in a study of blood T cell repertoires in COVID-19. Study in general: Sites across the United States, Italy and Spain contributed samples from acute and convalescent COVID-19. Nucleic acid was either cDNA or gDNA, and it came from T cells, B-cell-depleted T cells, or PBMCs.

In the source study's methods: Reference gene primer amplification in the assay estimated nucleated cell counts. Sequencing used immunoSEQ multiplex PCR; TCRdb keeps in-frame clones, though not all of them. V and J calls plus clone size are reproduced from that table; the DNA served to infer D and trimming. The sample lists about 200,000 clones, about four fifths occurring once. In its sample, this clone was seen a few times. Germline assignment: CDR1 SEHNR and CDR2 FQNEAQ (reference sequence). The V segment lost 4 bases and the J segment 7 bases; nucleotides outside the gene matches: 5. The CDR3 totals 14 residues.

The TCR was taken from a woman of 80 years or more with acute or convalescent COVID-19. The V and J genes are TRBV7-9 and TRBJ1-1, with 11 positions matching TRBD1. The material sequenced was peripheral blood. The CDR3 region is CASSSSGTGGEAFF. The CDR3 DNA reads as TGTGCCAGCAGCTCCTCCGGGACAGGGGGTGAAGCTTTCTTT.